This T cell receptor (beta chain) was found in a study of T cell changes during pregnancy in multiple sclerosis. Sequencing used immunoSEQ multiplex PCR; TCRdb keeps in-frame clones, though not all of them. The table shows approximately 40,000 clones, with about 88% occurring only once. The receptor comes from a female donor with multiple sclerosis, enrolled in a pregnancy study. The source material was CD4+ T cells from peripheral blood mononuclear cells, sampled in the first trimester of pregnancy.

The CDR3 DNA sequence: TGTGCCAGCAGCTTGGGAGGGAGGAATCAGCCCCAGCATTTT. This sequence encodes CASSLGGRNQPQHF. This chain uses TRBV6-5 with TRBJ1-5; D is unclear. This CDR3 has 14 amino acids. V lost 6 bases and J 4 bases, leaving 13 bases between the germline ends. Germline V gene lookup returns CDR1 MNHEY and CDR2 SVGAGI.